Listed here are 8 T cell receptor beta chains from one sample, sequenced in a study of T cell responses to AZD1222 COVID-19 vaccine. TCRdb's copy holds only in-frame clones and misses some; the assay was immunoSEQ multiplex PCR. The sample has about 89,000 clones; 75% to 95% are singletons. The sequences come from peripheral blood, collected 28 days after the second AZD1222 dose. The receptors were sampled from an adult who received the AZD1222 COVID-19 vaccine.

V usage is TRBV19 and J usage is TRBJ2-5; D may be TRBD1 (6 bases). The germline CDR1 and CDR2 sequences are LNHDA and SQIVND (reference sequence). CDR3 length: 15 residues. The V end lost 6 bases, the J end lost 2 bases, and 16 bases lay between the germline ends. The CDR3: CASRTPGQTQETQYF. CDR3 DNA sequence: TGTGCCAGTAGGACCCCCGGACAGACACAAGAGACCCAGTACTTC.

The gene calls are TRBV7-3 and TRBJ2-1, with 7 bases fitting TRBD2. Germline V gene lookup returns CDR1 SGHTA and CDR2 FQGTGA. J gave up 4 bases and V 4 bases, and 7 bases lay outside the gene matches. The CDR3 runs 15 residues. DNA for the CDR3: TGTGCCAGCAGCTCCCCGCCAGCGGGGTACAATGAGCAGTTCTTC. Protein product: CASSSPPAGYNEQFF.

The V and J genes are TRBV6-6 and TRBJ2-1; D unresolved. Per the germline V gene, CDR1 is MNHNY and CDR2 is SVGAGI (reference sequence). V dropped 6 bases and J dropped 3 bases, with 15 bases sitting between them. The CDR3 has 15 residues. The CDR3 here is CASRPTSGYYNEQFF. The CDR3 bases are TGTGCCAGCAGGCCTACCTCAGGATACTACAATGAGCAGTTCTTC.

The chain joins TRBV5-1 to TRBJ1-6; TRBD1 matches at 8 bases. CDR3 length: 15 amino acids. Germline assignment: CDR1 SGHRS and CDR2 YFSETQ. J lost 5 bases, V lost 0 bases, and 1 base had no gene match. This chain's CDR3 is CASSLADRDNSPLHF. The CDR3 region has the DNA TGCGCCAGCAGCTTGGCGGACAGGGATAATTCACCCCTCCACTTT.

This clone was picked up a small number of times. The chain recombines TRBV2 with TRBJ2-2, with TRBD1 matching 10 bases. The junction had 5 bases not matched to a gene; V was cut back by 8 bases and J by 5 bases. Per germline, CDR1 SNHLY and CDR2 FYNNEI. The CDR3 is 14 amino acids. The CDR3 sequence: CASSGTGATGELFF. The CDR3, as DNA: TGTGCCAGCTCCGGGACAGGGGCAACCGGGGAGCTGTTTTTT.

The chain joins TRBV28 to TRBJ1-1; D is perhaps TRBD1 (6 bases). CDR1 is MDHEN, CDR2 SYDVKM, per germline. V shed 6 bases and J shed 11 bases, with 16 bases lying between them. CDR3 length equals 12 residues. This CDR3 reads CASSADRLVAFF. The DNA of the CDR3 is TGTGCCAGCAGCGCTGACAGGTTAGTGGCTTTCTTT.

The rearrangement uses TRBV3-1 (or the pseudogene TRBV3-2) and TRBJ1-5; D unresolved. The ends were cut back, 7 bases at V and 4 bases at J, with 17 bases in the middle. Germline CDR1 reads LGHDT; CDR2 reads YNNKEL (reference sequence). The CDR3 consists of 15 residues. The CDR3 region is CASTSDPGGNQPQHF. CDR3 coding DNA: TGTGCCAGCACCTCCGACCCAGGAGGAAATCAGCCCCAGCATTTT.

The V gene is TRBV10-3, the J gene TRBJ2-7; 7 bases line up with TRBD1. V lost 7 bases and J lost 2; bases outside the gene matches: 8. The CDR3 is 14 amino acids. Germline V gives CDR1 ENHRY, CDR2 SYGVKD. This CDR3 reads CAINDRDPTYEQYF. CDR3 nucleotide sequence: TGTGCCATCAACGACAGGGACCCCACCTACGAGCAGTACTTC.